The table lists the clone carrying this T cell receptor beta chain with a count of one. This sample is drawn from a study of CD8+ T cells in alopecia areata. TCR sequencing used cDNA made by reverse transcription of extracted RNA. Only in-frame clones appear in the TCRdb table, and some are missing; sequencing was by immunoSEQ multiplex PCR. The sample has about 100,000 clones; approximately 63% are singletons. The V gene's germline CDR1 is GTSNPN and CDR2 SVGIG (reference sequence). The CDR3 covers 15 residues. V was clipped by 3 bases and J by 3 bases; unmatched bases: 5. Stated treatment: oral pan-JAK inhibitor, 5-10 mg twice daily.

The sequencing used CD8+ T cells sorted from blood, collected at approximately week 55, from a patient treated with tofacitinib. The receptor's source is a human donor with alopecia areata. V and J are TRBV30 and TRBJ2-1, with 10 nucleotides matching TRBD2. The CDR3 DNA is TGTGCCTGGAGGAAGCGGGGGGGTTACTACAATGAGCAGTTCTTC. This translates into CAWRKRGGYYNEQFF. Using reference TRBV30 and TRBJ2-1 for the parts outside the CDR3, the full variable domain is SQTIHQWPATLVQPVGSPLSLECTVEGTSNPNLYWYRQAAGRGLQLLFYSVGIGQISSEVPQNLSASRPQDRQFILSSKKLLLSDSGFYLCAWRKRGGYYNEQFFGPGTRLTVL.